This TCR beta chain was profiled in a study of graft-versus-host responses after intestinal transplantation. At the level of the study: Transplants given to recipients were multivisceral, liver-intestinal, or isolated intestinal. Among the recipients, all got anti-thymocyte globulin induction and then tacrolimus and steroids for about 3 years. Study-wide results and limits: Levels of circulating GvH clones at their peak were associated with early post-transplant HvG declines. GvH clonotypes were identified within recipient marrow, with a subset emerging first in ileum or blood.

Comment on this clone: What it binds is unknown.

Repertoires were generated with immunoSEQ multiplex PCR, while TCRdb's copy carries only in-frame clones and drops some. The sample lists 75,000 to 100,000 clones, 75% to 95% seen once, with roughly 0.17% in the top ten. There are 13 residues in the CDR3. Germline CDR1 reads LNHNV; CDR2 reads YYDKDF (reference sequence). V was clipped by 3 bases and J by 8 bases, with 11 bases between them. The chain uses TRBV15 and TRBJ2-1, with a tentative D call TRBD1 (6 bases). The sequence was obtained from a human donor who was the organ donor for an intestinal transplant. Sequences were derived from unstimulated CD4+ T cells sorted from spleen or lymph node cells, sampled before transplant. The CDR3 here is CATSRTGGHEQFF. In DNA, the CDR3 is TGTGCCACCAGCAGGACAGGCGGGCATGAGCAGTTCTTC.